The source of this TCR beta chain is a study of T cell repertoires in cytomegalovirus infection. Study background: Through public TCR beta signatures, both CMV infection and matching HLA type were indicated.

V gave up 4 bases and J gave up 6 bases; unmatched junction bases: 12. This CDR3 region has 15 residues. Per the germline V gene, CDR1 is SEHNR and CDR2 is FQNEAQ (reference sequence). Findings and caveats of the study: Summed frequency of shared TCR beta families picked out CMV carriers who also had the relevant HLA.

TCRdb redid the calling of the reads with MiXCR, one entry per CDR3 protein. Here the sample spans just over 450,000 distinct CDR3 sequences, more than 40% being singletons. This clonotype showed up just a few times. Antigen specificity is unknown. This chain links TRBV7-9 with TRBJ2-7; 7 bases align to TRBD2. This material consisted of cultured PBMCs, taken from culture after CMV antigen stimulation. This receptor was obtained from a human donor in good health (CMV status not recorded). Some clones in this sample may be carry-over from other donors' samples. CDR3 residues: CASSYSGRGSGEQYF. In DNA form, the CDR3 reads TGTGCCAGCAGCTACTCCGGCCGCGGGAGCGGCGAGCAGTACTTC.